This T cell receptor (beta chain) originates from a study of prognosis after radiotherapy for stage I lung cancer. Study background: Non-small cell lung cancer patients were all deemed medically inoperable.

The CDR3 consists of 16 residues. The junction had 8 bases not matched to a gene; V was cut back by 3 bases and J by 3 bases. Germline-derived CDR1 and CDR2 are SEHNR and FQNEAQ (reference sequence). From genomic DNA, TCR beta CDR3 was amplified by two-round multiplex PCR. Primers specific to each TRBV and TRBJ gene drove first-round PCR. TCRdb re-called the multiplex PCR reads with MiXCR, one entry per CDR3 protein. The table lists 15,000 to 20,000 distinct CDR3 sequences, more than 25% of them singletons, with around a quarter in the top ten. This sequence joins TRBV7-9 and TRBJ2-1, with 7 nucleotides matching TRBD1. Sample: PBMCs, taken before or after stereotactic body radiation therapy (not recorded which). The sequence was collected from a donor older than 45 with non-small cell lung cancer. CDR3 sequence: CASSLTGQGVYNEQFF. The CDR3 nucleotides are TGTGCCAGCAGCTTGACGGGGCAGGGGGTCTACAATGAGCAGTTCTTC.